Listed below are T cell receptor beta chains from one sample, sequenced in a study of T cells in Graves' hyperthyroidism and ophthalmopathy. Via MiXCR, TCRdb re-called the multiplex PCR reads, giving one row per CDR3 protein. The sample holds about 530,000 distinct CDR3 sequences; 17% are singletons and the top ten take 15% to 20%. Specimen: blood. These receptors were collected from a woman aged 18-29 years with Graves' ophthalmopathy. Each CDR3 is given with its conserved first and last residue. The order of the fields is D gene, V gene, clone size, J gene, CDR3 protein, CDR3 DNA. A D gene is named only where the DNA matches it firmly. Where a row states a size, it is once, few, many or the class of an expanded clone; other rows omit it.

D: TRBD1
V: TRBV9
size: NA
J: TRBJ1-1
CDR3: CASSVSGQGGTEAFF
DNA: TGTGCCAGCAGCGTTAGTGGACAGGGGGGAACTGAAGCTTTCTTT

D: NA
V: TRBV7-2
size: many
J: TRBJ1-2
CDR3: CASSFKGDYGYTF
DNA: TGTGCCAGCAGCTTTAAGGGGGACTATGGCTACACCTTC

D: TRBD1
V: TRBV11-2
size: many
J: TRBJ1-1
CDR3: CASSEQGRATEAFF
DNA: TGTGCCAGCAGCGAACAGGGGCGGGCCACTGAAGCTTTCTTT

D: NA
V: TRBV28
size: once
J: TRBJ2-5
CDR3: CASSGTGALDF
DNA: TGTGCCAGCAGCGGGACTGGGGCTTTGGACTTC

D: NA
V: TRBV13
size: many
J: TRBJ2-7
CDR3: CASSFRGSYEQYF
DNA: TGTGCCAGCAGCTTCCGGGGCTCCTACGAGCAGTACTTC

D: NA
V: TRBV25-1
size: NA
J: TRBJ2-5
CDR3: CASSEYTQGPEDYTETQYF
DNA: TGTGCCAGCAGTGAATATACTCAGGGGCCCGAGGACTATACGGAGACCCAGTACTTC

D: NA
V: TRBV10-3
size: NA
J: TRBJ1-2
CDR3: CAISEPDSVPYLNYGYTF
DNA: TGTGCCATCAGTGAGCCCGACAGCGTACCATACCTAAACTATGGCTACACCTTC

D: TRBD1
V: TRBV27
size: many
J: TRBJ2-3
CDR3: CASSPMDRGRPDTQYF
DNA: TGTGCCAGCAGTCCGATGGACAGGGGGCGCCCAGATACGCAGTATTTT

D: NA
V: TRBV30
size: few
J: TRBJ1-2
CDR3: CASTGTGLNYGYTF
DNA: TGTGCCTCTACGGGGACGGGGCTCAACTATGGCTACACCTTC

D: TRBD2
V: TRBV7-8
size: few
J: TRBJ2-1
CDR3: CASSPTRSGGGAGNEQFF
DNA: TGTGCCAGCAGCCCTACAAGGTCTGGCGGGGGGGCGGGTAATGAGCAGTTCTTC

D: NA
V: TRBV6-2/TRBV6-3
size: NA
J: TRBJ1-5
CDR3: CASSYGPPISDTQHF
DNA: TGTGCCAGCAGTTACGGACCACCCATATCAGATACGCAGCATTTT

D: NA
V: TRBV11-1
size: few
J: TRBJ2-1
CDR3: CASSSKGQYNEQFF
DNA: TGTGCCAGCAGCTCGAAAGGACAGTACAATGAGCAGTTCTTC

D: TRBD1
V: TRBV12-3/TRBV12-4
size: many
J: TRBJ1-1
CDR3: CASSLAGTGGFTEAFF
DNA: TGTGCCAGCAGTTTAGCTGGGACAGGGGGGTTCACTGAAGCTTTCTTT

D: TRBD2
V: TRBV4-1
size: NA
J: TRBJ2-3
CDR3: CASSQEKNGGITDTQYF
DNA: TGCGCCAGCAGCCAAGAGAAGAACGGGGGGATAACAGATACGCAGTATTTT

D: NA
V: TRBV11-2
size: many
J: TRBJ2-1
CDR3: CASSFAGSGRQNEQFF
DNA: TGTGCCAGCAGCTTCGCCGGTTCGGGACGACAGAATGAGCAGTTCTTC

D: TRBD1
V: TRBV9
size: NA
J: TRBJ1-4
CDR3: CASSVEDRGLNEKLFF
DNA: TGTGCCAGCAGCGTAGAGGACAGGGGCCTTAATGAAAAACTGTTTTTT

D: NA
V: TRBV28
size: NA
J: TRBJ1-2
CDR3: CASIDRRSFGYTF
DNA: TGTGCCAGCATTGACAGGAGATCTTTTGGCTACACCTTC

D: TRBD1
V: TRBV20-1
size: NA
J: TRBJ1-2
CDR3: CSAPRGTGEGYTF
DNA: TGCAGTGCCCCGCGAGGGACAGGGGAGGGCTACACCTTC

D: NA
V: TRBV10-3
size: few
J: TRBJ1-2
CDR3: CAISEQGSSYGYTF
DNA: TGTGCCATCAGTGAGCAGGGGTCATCCTATGGCTACACCTTC

D: NA
V: TRBV2
size: many
J: TRBJ1-4
CDR3: CASSEVQGIEKLFF
DNA: TGTGCCAGCAGTGAAGTACAGGGTATTGAAAAACTGTTTTTT

D: TRBD1
V: TRBV20-1
size: NA
J: TRBJ2-1
CDR3: CSARAWTGVNEQFF
DNA: TGCAGTGCTAGAGCGTGGACAGGGGTTAATGAGCAGTTCTTC

D: NA
V: TRBV4-1
size: once
J: TRBJ2-7
CDR3: CASSQGAFDGGYEQYF
DNA: TGCGCCAGCAGCCAAGGGGCGTTCGACGGCGGCTACGAGCAGTACTTC

D: TRBD1
V: TRBV5-1
size: many
J: TRBJ2-1
CDR3: CASSLGDNRGSNEQFF
DNA: TGCGCCAGCAGCTTGGGGGATAACAGGGGAAGCAATGAGCAGTTCTTC

D: NA
V: TRBV2
size: NA
J: TRBJ1-5
CDR3: CASSEATWQPQHF
DNA: TGTGCCAGCAGTGAAGCGACCTGGCAGCCCCAGCATTTT

D: TRBD1
V: TRBV6-2/TRBV6-3
size: many
J: TRBJ2-5
CDR3: CASRNTGGAGYGETQYF
DNA: TGTGCCAGCAGAAACACAGGGGGCGCAGGATACGGGGAGACCCAGTACTTC

D: NA
V: TRBV11-2
size: many
J: TRBJ2-1
CDR3: CASSLAGRPLSSYNEQFF
DNA: TGTGCCAGCAGCTTAGCGGGCAGGCCCTTGAGCTCCTACAATGAGCAGTTCTTC